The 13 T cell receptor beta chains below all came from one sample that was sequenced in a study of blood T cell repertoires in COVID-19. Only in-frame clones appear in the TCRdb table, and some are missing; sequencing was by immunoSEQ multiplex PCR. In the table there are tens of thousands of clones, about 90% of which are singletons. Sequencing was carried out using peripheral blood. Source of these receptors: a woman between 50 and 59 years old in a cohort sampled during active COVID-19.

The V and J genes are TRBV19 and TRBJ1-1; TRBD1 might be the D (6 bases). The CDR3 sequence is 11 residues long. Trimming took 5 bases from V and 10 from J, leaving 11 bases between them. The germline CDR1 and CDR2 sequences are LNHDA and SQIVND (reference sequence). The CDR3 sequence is CASSSGVTAFF. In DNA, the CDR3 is TGTGCCAGTAGTTCAGGGGTCACAGCTTTCTTT.

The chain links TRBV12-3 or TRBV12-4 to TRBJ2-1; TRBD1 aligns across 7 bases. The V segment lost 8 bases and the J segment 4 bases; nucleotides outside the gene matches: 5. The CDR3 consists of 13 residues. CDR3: CASSQGFYNEQFF. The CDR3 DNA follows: TGTGCCAGCTCACAGGGGTTTTACAATGAGCAGTTCTTC.

CDR3: CASSEIGGPFRNSYNSPLHF. CDR3 in DNA: TGTGCCAGCAGTGAAATCGGGGGGCCCTTTAGGAACTCCTATAATTCACCCCTCCACTTT. The chain is built from TRBV6-1 and TRBJ1-6; D might be TRBD1 (6 bases). Germline V gene data show CDR1 as MNHNS and CDR2 as SASEGT. This CDR3 is 20 amino acids long. The V end was cut by 2 bases, the J end by 0 bases, with 20 bases between.

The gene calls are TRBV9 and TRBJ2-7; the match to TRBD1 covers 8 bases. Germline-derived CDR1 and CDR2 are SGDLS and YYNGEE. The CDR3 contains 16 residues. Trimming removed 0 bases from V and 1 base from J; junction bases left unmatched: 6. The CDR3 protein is CASSVGGQGASYEQYF. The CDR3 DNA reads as TGTGCCAGCAGCGTAGGAGGGCAGGGGGCGTCCTACGAGCAGTACTTC.

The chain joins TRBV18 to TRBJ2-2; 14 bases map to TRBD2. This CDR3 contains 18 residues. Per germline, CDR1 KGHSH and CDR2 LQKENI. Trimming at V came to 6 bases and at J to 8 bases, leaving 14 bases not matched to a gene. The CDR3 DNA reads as TGTGCCAGCTCCCTCCTTGGGACTAGCGGGAGCCAAAGTGGGGAGCTGTTTTTT. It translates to CASSLLGTSGSQSGELFF. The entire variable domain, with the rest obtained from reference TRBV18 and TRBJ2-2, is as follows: NAGVMQNPRHLVRRRGQEARLRCSPMKGHSHVYWYRQLPEEGLKFMVYLQKENIIDESGMPKERFSAEFPKEGPSILRIQQVVRGDSAAYFCASSLLGTSGSQSGELFFGEGSRLTVL.

CDR3 amino acids: CASSPPGRPAGADTQYF. The CDR3 bases are TGTGCCAGCTCACCGCCGGGACGACCGGCGGGGGCAGATACGCAGTATTTT. This chain links TRBV18 with TRBJ2-3; TRBD2 agrees at 7 bases. The germline gives CDR1 KGHSH, CDR2 LQKENI. CDR3 length: 17 residues. The V segment lost 3 bases and the J segment 4 bases; nucleotides outside the gene matches: 13.

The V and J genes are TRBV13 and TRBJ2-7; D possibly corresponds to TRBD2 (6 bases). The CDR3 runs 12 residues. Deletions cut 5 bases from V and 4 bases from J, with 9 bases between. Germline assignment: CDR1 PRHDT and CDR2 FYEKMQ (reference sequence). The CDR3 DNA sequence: TGTGCCAGCAGCAGGGAGGCGTACGAGCAGTACTTC. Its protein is CASSREAYEQYF. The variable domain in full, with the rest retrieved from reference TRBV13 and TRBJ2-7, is AAGVIQSPRHLIKEKRETATLKCYPIPRHDTVYWYQQGPGQDPQFLISFYEKMQSDKGSIPDRFSAQQFSDYHSELNMSSLELGDSALYFCASSREAYEQYFGPGTRLTVT.

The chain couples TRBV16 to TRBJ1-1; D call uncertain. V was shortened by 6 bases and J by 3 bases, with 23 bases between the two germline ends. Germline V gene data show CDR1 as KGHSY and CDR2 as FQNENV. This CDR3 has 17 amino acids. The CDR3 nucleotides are TGTGCCAGCAGAGGTGAACCGGGATGGTACCAGGACACTGAAGCTTTCTTT. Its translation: CASRGEPGWYQDTEAFF.

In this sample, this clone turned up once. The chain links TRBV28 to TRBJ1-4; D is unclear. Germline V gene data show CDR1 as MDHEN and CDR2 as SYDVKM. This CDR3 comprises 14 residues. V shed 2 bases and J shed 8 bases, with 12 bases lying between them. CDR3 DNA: TGTGCCAGCAGTTTAAATGCGGTAGTGGAAAAACTGTTTTTT. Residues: CASSLNAVVEKLFF.

The CDR3 region is CASSLGTASGELFF. CDR3 DNA: TGTGCCAGCAGCCTCGGGACTGCGAGCGGGGAGCTGTTTTTT. V and J are TRBV11-2 and TRBJ2-2; D is perhaps TRBD2 (6 bases). V lost 5 bases to trimming and J lost 7 bases, with 14 bases between them. Looked up from germline, CDR1 is SGHAT and CDR2 is FQNNGV. The CDR3 has 14 amino acids.

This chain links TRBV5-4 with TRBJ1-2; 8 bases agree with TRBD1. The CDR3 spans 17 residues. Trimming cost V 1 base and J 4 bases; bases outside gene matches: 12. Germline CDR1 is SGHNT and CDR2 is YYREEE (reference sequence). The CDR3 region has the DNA TGTGCCAGCAGCTTGAAACAGGGGGGCTCTTTTGGCTATGGCTACACCTTC. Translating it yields CASSLKQGGSFGYGYTF.

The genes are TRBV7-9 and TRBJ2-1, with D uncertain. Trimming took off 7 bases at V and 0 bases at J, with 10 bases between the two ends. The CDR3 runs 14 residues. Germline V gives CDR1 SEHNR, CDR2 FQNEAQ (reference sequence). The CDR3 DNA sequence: TGTGCCAGCACCGACTTTGGCTCCTACAATGAGCAGTTCTTC. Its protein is CASTDFGSYNEQFF.

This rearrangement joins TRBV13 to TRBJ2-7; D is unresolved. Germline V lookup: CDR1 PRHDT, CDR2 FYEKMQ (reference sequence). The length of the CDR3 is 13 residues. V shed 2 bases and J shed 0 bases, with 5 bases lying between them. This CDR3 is CASSLYGSYEQYF. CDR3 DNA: TGTGCCAGCAGCTTATACGGCTCCTACGAGCAGTACTTC. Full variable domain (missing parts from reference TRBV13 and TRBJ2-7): AAGVIQSPRHLIKEKRETATLKCYPIPRHDTVYWYQQGPGQDPQFLISFYEKMQSDKGSIPDRFSAQQFSDYHSELNMSSLELGDSALYFCASSLYGSYEQYFGPGTRLTVT.